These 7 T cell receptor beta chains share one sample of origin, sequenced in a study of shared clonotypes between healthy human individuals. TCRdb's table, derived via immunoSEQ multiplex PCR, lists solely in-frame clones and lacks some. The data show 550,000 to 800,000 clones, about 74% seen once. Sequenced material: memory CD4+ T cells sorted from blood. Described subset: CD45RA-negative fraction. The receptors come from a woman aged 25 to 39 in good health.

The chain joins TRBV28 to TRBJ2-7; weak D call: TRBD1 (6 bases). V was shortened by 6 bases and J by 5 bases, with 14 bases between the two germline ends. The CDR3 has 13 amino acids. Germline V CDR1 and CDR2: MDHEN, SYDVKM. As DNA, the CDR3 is TGTGCCAGCAGCAGTACAGGGACCCACGAGCAGTACTTC. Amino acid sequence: CASSSTGTHEQYF.

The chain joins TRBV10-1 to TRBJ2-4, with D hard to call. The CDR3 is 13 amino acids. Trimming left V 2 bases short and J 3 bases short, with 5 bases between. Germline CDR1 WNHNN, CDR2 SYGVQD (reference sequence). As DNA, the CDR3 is TGCGCCAGCAGTGAGGGTAACAAAAACATTCAGTACTTC. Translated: CASSEGNKNIQYF.

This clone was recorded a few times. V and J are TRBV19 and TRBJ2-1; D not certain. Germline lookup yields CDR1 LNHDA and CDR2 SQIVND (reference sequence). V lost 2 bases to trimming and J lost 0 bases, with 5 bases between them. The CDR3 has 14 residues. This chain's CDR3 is CASSIRRSYNEQFF. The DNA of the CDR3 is TGTGCCAGTAGTATACGTCGCTCCTACAATGAGCAGTTCTTC.

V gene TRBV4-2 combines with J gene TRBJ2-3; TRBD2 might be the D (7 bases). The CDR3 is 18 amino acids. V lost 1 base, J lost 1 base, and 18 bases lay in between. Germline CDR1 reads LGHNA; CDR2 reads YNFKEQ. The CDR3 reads CASSQAPQGREGTDTQYF. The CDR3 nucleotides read TGTGCCAGCAGCCAAGCACCCCAGGGGAGGGAGGGCACAGATACGCAGTATTTT.

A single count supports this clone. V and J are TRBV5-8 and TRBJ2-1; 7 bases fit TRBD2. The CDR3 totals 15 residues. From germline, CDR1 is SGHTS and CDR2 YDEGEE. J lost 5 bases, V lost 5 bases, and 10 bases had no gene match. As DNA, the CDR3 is TGTGCCAGCAGGCAACTCCTAGCGGAGAACAATGAGCAGTTCTTC. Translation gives CASRQLLAENNEQFF.

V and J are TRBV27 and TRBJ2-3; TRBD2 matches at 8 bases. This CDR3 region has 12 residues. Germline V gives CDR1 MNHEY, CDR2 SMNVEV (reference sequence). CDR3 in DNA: TGTGCTCCACCGGGGGGGTGGGATACGCAGTATTTT. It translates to CAPPGGWDTQYF.

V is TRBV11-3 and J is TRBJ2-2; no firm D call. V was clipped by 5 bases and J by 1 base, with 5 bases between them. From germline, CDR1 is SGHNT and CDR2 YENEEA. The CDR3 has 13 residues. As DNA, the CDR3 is TGTGCCAGCAGCCTGCTGAACACCGGGGAGCTGTTTTTT. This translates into CASSLLNTGELFF.